This T cell receptor beta chain was observed in a study of T cells in Graves' hyperthyroidism and ophthalmopathy. There were TCR beta CDR3 regions amplified from RNA transcripts. A set of HTBI primers served as the primers for a first-round RT-PCR of the TCR CDR3. One entry per CDR3 protein results from TCRdb running MiXCR on the multiplex PCR reads. The table includes some 180,000 distinct CDR3 sequences, over 15% detected once. At least ten counts were recorded for this clonotype. What it recognizes is unknown. Points from the study as a whole: Among clonotypes expanded in thyroid above 0.001, most were also found in blood.

Absent ophthalmopathy progression within 18 months defined stable Graves' hyperthyroidism. The sequence was collected from a woman aged 50 to 65 with Graves' hyperthyroidism. Sequenced material: blood.

The CDR3 DNA reads as TGTGCCAGCAGTTACTCGATAGGGGGTGTGACACCCCTCCACTTT. This encodes CASSYSIGGVTPLHF. This chain joins TRBV6-5 and TRBJ1-6; D is perhaps TRBD1 (6 bases). Between the trimmed V and J ends, which lost 0 bases and 11 bases, there was a span of 14 bases. Germline loops: CDR1 MNHEY, CDR2 SVGAGI. The CDR3 is 15 amino acids.